Below are 7 T cell receptor beta chains sequenced from a single sample in a study of T cells in Graves' hyperthyroidism and ophthalmopathy. Authors of the study amplified TCR beta CDR3 regions from RNA transcripts. A set of HTBI primers served as the primers for a first-round RT-PCR of the TCR CDR3. TCRdb used MiXCR to reprocess the multiplex PCR reads, holding one entry per CDR3 protein. The sample holds about 520,000 distinct CDR3 sequences, around 20% seen once. Sample: blood. The receptors stem from a man between 18 and 35 years old with Graves' hyperthyroidism.

The sample holds many counts of this clonotype. This CDR3 reads CASSLLRGQTNTEAFF. The CDR3 nucleotides are TGTGCCAGCAGCTTACTTAGGGGACAGACCAACACTGAAGCTTTCTTT. The chain carries TRBV7-9 and TRBJ1-1; 7 nucleotides agree with TRBD1. The germline CDR1 and CDR2 sequences are SEHNR and FQNEAQ (reference sequence). The CDR3 extends over 16 amino acids. Trimming at V came to 2 bases and at J to 2 bases, leaving 8 bases not matched to a gene. The variable domain in full, with the rest retrieved from reference TRBV7-9 and TRBJ1-1, is DTGVSQNPRHKITKRGQNVTFRCDPISEHNRLYWYRQTLGQGPEFLTYFQNEAQLEKSRLLSDRFSAERPKGSFSTLEIQRTEQGDSAMYLCASSLLRGQTNTEAFFGQGTRLTVV.

V usage is TRBV7-9 and J usage is TRBJ2-5, with D possibly matching TRBD1 (6 bases). The CDR3 spans 13 residues. Germline loops: CDR1 SEHNR, CDR2 FQNEAQ (reference sequence). V was shortened by 8 bases and J by 4 bases, with 14 bases between the two germline ends. The CDR3 reads CASGSTGRETQYF. Here the CDR3 DNA reads TGTGCCAGCGGCAGCACAGGGCGAGAGACCCAGTACTTC.

In this sample, this clonotype turned up many times. The CDR3 DNA sequence: TGTGCCAGCAGTTTTCGAAGTATGGGGCGGTTGTCCTACGAGCAGTACTTC. As protein: CASSFRSMGRLSYEQYF. The chain is built from TRBV28 and TRBJ2-7; D may be TRBD1 (5 bases). The CDR3 totals 17 residues. The V end was cut by 3 bases, the J end by 1 base, with 19 bases between. From germline, CDR1 is MDHEN and CDR2 SYDVKM.

The chain links TRBV7-9 to TRBJ2-7; 8 nucleotides agree with TRBD2. Germline trimming cut 5 bases from V and 5 bases from J; bases unmatched to any gene: 8. CDR3 length equals 14 residues. Looked up from germline, CDR1 is SEHNR and CDR2 is FQNEAQ (reference sequence). The DNA for the CDR3 is TGTGCCAGCAGCACAACGGGGGGGCTGAACGAGCAGTACTTC. It specifies CASSTTGGLNEQYF.

The chain combines TRBV29-1 with TRBJ1-2, with D tentatively TRBD1 (5 bases). Trimming removed 4 bases at V and 4 bases at J, with 13 bases between. The CDR3 has 13 residues. Germline-derived CDR1 and CDR2 are SQVTM and ANQGSEA. As DNA, the CDR3 is TGCAGCGTTGTTCTCGACAGTATCTATGGCTACACCTTC. This translates into CSVVLDSIYGYTF.

The sample holds a few counts of this clonotype. This sequence joins TRBV12-5 and TRBJ2-7; TRBD2 matches 11 bases. There are 13 residues in the CDR3. V lost 5 bases and J lost 4; bases outside the gene matches: 1. Germline CDR1 reads LGHNT; CDR2 reads FRNRAP. CDR3 DNA sequence: TGTGCTAGTGGTGCTAGCGGGAGGTACGAGCAGTACTTC. The encoded protein is CASGASGRYEQYF.

This clonotype has a handful of counts. CDR3 residues: CASEWGLNTGELFF. DNA for the CDR3: TGCGCCAGCGAGTGGGGCCTTAACACCGGGGAGCTGTTTTTT. The genes are TRBV5-1 and TRBJ2-2, with D possibly matching TRBD1 (5 bases). CDR3 size: 14 residues. Trimming took 7 bases from V and 2 from J, leaving 12 bases between them. CDR1 is SGHRS, CDR2 YFSETQ, per germline. The full variable domain, its missing parts supplied by reference TRBV5-1 and TRBJ2-2, is KAGVTQTPRYLIKTRGQQVTLSCSPISGHRSVSWYQQTPGQGLQFLFEYFSETQRNKGNFPGRFSGRQFSNSRSEMNVSTLELGDSALYLCASEWGLNTGELFFGEGSRLTVL.